The entry that follows covers one T cell receptor beta chain sequence. The data were obtained in a study of shared clonotypes between healthy human individuals. Some clones are missing from TCRdb's copy, which holds only in-frame ones; the method was immunoSEQ multiplex PCR. The sample consists of about half a million clones, approximately 82% of them appearing once. CDR3 length equals 15 residues. The ends were cut back, 1 base at V and 1 base at J, with 11 bases in the middle. Germline loops: CDR1 SGHRS, CDR2 YFSETQ. Sequencing input: PBMCs. This chain links TRBV5-1 with TRBJ1-1; no clear D gene. The clonotype was recovered from a woman aged 40 to 50 in good health. Some clones in this sample may be carry-over from other donors' samples. CDR3 DNA sequence: TGCGCCAGCAGCTTGTCGGGATTACAGAACACTGAAGCTTTCTTT. Translating gives CASSLSGLQNTEAFF.